Below, 16 T cell receptor beta chains from the same sample are listed, as sequenced in a study of response to subunit inactivated influenza vaccine. TCRdb reprocessed the RT-PCR reads via MiXCR and lists one record per CDR3 protein. The sample holds fewer than 550,000 distinct CDR3 sequences; 25% are singletons and the top ten take approximately 1.9%. The sample in question was CD4+ T cells sorted from PBMCs, obtained 5 days after vaccination. These receptors came from a man between 45 and 60 years old who received an inactivated influenza vaccine.

This clonotype was counted only a few times. This chain joins TRBV3-1 and TRBJ2-1; the D gene is possibly TRBD2 (6 bases). The CDR3 sequence is 13 residues long. V was trimmed by 5 bases and J by 8 bases, leaving 13 bases between them. The germline CDR1 and CDR2 sequences are LGHDT and YNNKEL (reference sequence). The CDR3 is CASSAGGVHEQFF. CDR3 DNA sequence: TGTGCCAGCAGCGCAGGAGGGGTCCATGAGCAGTTCTTC.

This clonotype was counted ten times or more. The chain employs TRBV27 and TRBJ2-1; D possibly corresponds to TRBD1 (5 bases). CDR1 and CDR2 (germline): MNHEY, SMNVEV (reference sequence). The ends were cut back, 2 bases at V and 7 bases at J, with 18 bases in the middle. CDR3 length: 16 residues. This chain's CDR3 is CASSLTAVGLANEQFF. The CDR3 region has the DNA TGTGCCAGCAGTTTAACGGCCGTGGGGCTCGCGAATGAGCAGTTCTTC.

This sequence joins TRBV20-1 and TRBJ2-1; D perhaps matches TRBD1 (6 bases). CDR1 is DFQATT and CDR2 is SNEGSKA in the germline V gene (reference sequence). The CDR3 runs to 12 residues. V was clipped by 6 bases and J by 10 bases, with 16 bases between them. The CDR3 region is CSASDRPREQFF. CDR3 nucleotide sequence: TGCAGTGCCTCTGACAGGCCTAGGGAGCAGTTCTTC.

This clonotype appeared a few times. The J gene is TRBJ2-7, the V gene TRBV5-1, with D possibly matching TRBD2 (6 bases). V lost 4 bases to trimming and J lost 2 bases, with 13 bases between them. Per the germline V gene, CDR1 is SGHRS and CDR2 is YFSETQ. This CDR3 is 14 amino acids long. The CDR3 protein is CASSTGTATYEQYF. Here the CDR3 DNA reads TGCGCCAGCAGCACCGGGACTGCGACCTACGAGCAGTACTTC.

This chain uses TRBV6-5 with TRBJ2-2, with D possibly matching TRBD1 (5 bases). V dropped 4 bases and J dropped 1 base, with 10 bases sitting between them. The germline V gene has CDR1 MNHEY and CDR2 SVGAGI. The CDR3 extends over 15 amino acids. CDR3 nucleotide sequence: TGTGCCAGCAGTTTTTTACAGGAGAACACCGGGGAGCTGTTTTTT. Translation gives CASSFLQENTGELFF.

V gene TRBV4-3 combines with J gene TRBJ2-7; D ambiguous. Per the germline V gene, CDR1 is LGHNA and CDR2 is YSLEER. This CDR3 has 13 residues. The V gene lost 1 base and the J gene lost 2 bases, with 6 bases spanning the gap. The CDR3 DNA reads TGCGCCAGCAGCCAAGCGGTAGCCTACGAGCAGTACTTC. This translates into CASSQAVAYEQYF.

The rearrangement uses TRBV6-1 and TRBJ2-7, with 10 bases matching TRBD1. There are 15 residues in the CDR3. Germline V gives CDR1 MNHNS, CDR2 SASEGT. After removal of 6 bases from V and 2 bases from J, the junction contained 7 bases not matched to a gene. The CDR3 here is CASSGVGQGAYEQYF. CDR3 sequence (DNA): TGTGCCAGCAGCGGGGTAGGACAGGGGGCCTACGAGCAGTACTTC.

There are a few counts of this clonotype. CDR3 DNA sequence: TGTGCCAGCAGTTTCCGGGGAACGCTCGAGCAGTACTTC. The encoded protein is CASSFRGTLEQYF. The chain has TRBV28 and TRBJ2-7, with TRBD2 as a possible D gene (5 bases). The germline CDR1 and CDR2 sequences are MDHEN and SYDVKM. This CDR3 has 13 residues. The V gene lost 3 bases and the J gene lost 6 bases, with 12 bases spanning the gap.

This clonotype was seen many times. The chain joins TRBV6-2 or TRBV6-3 to TRBJ2-2; no clear D. V was cut by 5 bases and J by 0 bases, with 16 bases left in between. The length of the CDR3 is 17 residues. CDR1 and CDR2 from the germline V gene are MNHEY and SVGEGT. The CDR3 region has the DNA TGTGCCAGCAGTCCCAGTCGTGGGCAATCGAACACCGGGGAGCTGTTTTTT. It is translated as CASSPSRGQSNTGELFF.

The J gene is TRBJ2-1, the V gene TRBV12-3 or TRBV12-4; possibly TRBD1 or TRBD2 for D (5 bases each). V was pared by 3 bases and J by 14 bases, with 17 bases between. This CDR3 is 13 amino acids long. For the CDR3, the DNA is TGTGCCAGCAGTTTGGGACGGCTCCGCGTGAAGTTCTTC. It codes for CASSLGRLRVKFF.

The sample holds a few counts of this clonotype. The CDR3 region is CASSLMAQPGETQYF. The CDR3 DNA sequence: TGTGCCAGCAGCTTAATGGCCCAGCCCGGGGAGACCCAGTACTTC. The chain is built from TRBV7-2 and TRBJ2-5; D remains ambiguous. V gave up 2 bases and J gave up 5 bases, with 15 bases separating them. This CDR3 comprises 15 residues. Germline CDR1 is SGHTA and CDR2 is FQGNSA. Full variable domain (missing parts from reference TRBV7-2 and TRBJ2-5): GAGVSQSPSNKVTEKGKDVELRCDPISGHTALYWYRQSLGQGLEFLIYFQGNSAPDKSGLPSDRFSAERTGGSVSTLTIQRTQQEDSAVYLCASSLMAQPGETQYFGPGTRLLVL.

This clonotype was detected a few times. This chain joins TRBV7-2 and TRBJ1-5; the match to TRBD1 covers 7 bases. Germline V gene data show CDR1 as SGHTA and CDR2 as FQGNSA. The CDR3 is made up of 13 amino acids. The V segment lost 3 bases and the J segment 15 bases; nucleotides outside the gene matches: 11. Here the CDR3 reads CASSFGTVAIRHF. The CDR3 nucleotides read TGTGCCAGCAGCTTTGGGACAGTTGCAATACGGCATTTT.

This clonotype was seen a handful of times. The chain has TRBV10-3 and TRBJ2-3; D is perhaps TRBD1 (5 bases). This CDR3 region has 16 residues. Trimming removed 3 bases from V and 0 bases from J, with 13 bases in between. Looked up from germline, CDR1 is ENHRY and CDR2 is SYGVKD. CDR3 bases: TGTGCCATCAGTGATGTGGGAAAGGGGAGCACAGATACGCAGTATTTT. Protein product: CAISDVGKGSTDTQYF.

This clonotype has just a few counts. The V call is TRBV28, the J call TRBJ2-7; the D gene is possibly TRBD1 (6 bases). Trimming left V 4 bases short and J 6 bases short, with 16 bases between. Germline V gene data show CDR1 as MDHEN and CDR2 as SYDVKM. The CDR3 loop spans 14 amino acids. This CDR3 reads CASSSPSNRAEQYF. Written as DNA, the CDR3 is TGTGCCAGCAGTTCCCCCAGCAACAGGGCCGAGCAGTACTTC.

In regard to this clonotype: Without the conserved terminal phenylalanine or tryptophan, this CDR3 likely stems from a read error. The V call is TRBV5-8, the J call TRBJ2-1, with a possible D match to TRBD2 (6 bases). V was pared by 1 base and J by 6 bases, with 14 bases between. Germline loops: CDR1 SGHTS, CDR2 YDEGEE. CDR3 length: 15 residues. CDR3 in DNA: TGTGCCAGCAGCTTGTTGTCGGGAGTGGGCAATGAGCAGTTCCTC. It codes for CASSLLSGVGNEQFL.

This clonotype was observed a few times. The gene calls are TRBV28 and TRBJ1-1; weak D call: TRBD1 (5 bases). Trimming shortened V by 6 bases and J by 11 bases, and 19 bases separated the two germline ends. The V gene's germline CDR1 is MDHEN and CDR2 SYDVKM. The length of the CDR3 is 13 residues. As DNA, the CDR3 is TGTGCCAGCAGATTACAGGTGGACCTGATCGCTTTCTTT. Amino acid sequence: CASRLQVDLIAFF.